Following are 3 T cell receptor beta chains from one sample sequenced in a study of cytomegalovirus exposure and HLA in healthy donors. PCR involved 60 Vbeta and 13 Jbeta primers. TCRdb keeps only in-frame clones here, not all; method: immunoSEQ multiplex PCR. The table shows around 170,000 clones, with approximately 80% occurring only once. The sample taken for sequencing was PBMCs. The receptor set was obtained from a woman aged 18-30 years in good health and CMV-seronegative.

The genes are TRBV6-5 and TRBJ2-7; 9 nucleotides align to TRBD1. J lost 3 bases, V lost 0 bases, and 0 bases had no gene match. In germline, CDR1 is MNHEY, CDR2 SVGAGI. There are 14 residues in the CDR3. This CDR3 is CASSYSTGGYEQYF. For the CDR3, the DNA is TGTGCCAGCAGTTACTCGACAGGGGGCTACGAGCAGTACTTC.

The chain links TRBV5-1 to TRBJ2-3; D is perhaps TRBD1 (6 bases). V shed 6 bases and J shed 3 bases, with 11 bases lying between them. In germline, CDR1 is SGHRS, CDR2 YFSETQ. CDR3 length: 13 amino acids. CDR3 sequence: CASTGQRTDTQYF. The CDR3 bases are TGCGCCAGCACAGGACAGCGGACAGATACGCAGTATTTT.

As concerns this clone: An end of the junction differs from the germline gene, which may be a read error. The chain joins TRBV28 to TRBJ1-3; D remains ambiguous. Germline-derived CDR1 and CDR2 are MDHEN and SYDVKM. CDR3 length: 14 amino acids. CDR3 in DNA: TGTGCCAGCAGGTTATCCCTCTCTGGAAACACCATATATTTT. This translates into CASRLSLSGNTIYF.